A selection of T cell receptor beta chains follows, all from one sample in a study of PD-1 blockade in classical Hodgkin lymphoma. Repertoires were generated with immunoSEQ multiplex PCR, while TCRdb's copy carries only in-frame clones and drops some. The repertoire holds approximately 21,000 clones, with roughly 80% as singletons. The sample here was CD8+ T cells from blood, taken before the fourth cycle of nivolumab. The receptors stem from a human donor with classical Hodgkin lymphoma. Both conserved end residues are part of each CDR3. D genes are given only for firm matches. The size of a clone is reported for some rows only, either as once, few or many, or as a class for expanded clones.

>TRBJ1-1|few|TRBV15|.
TGTGCCACCAGCACTAGCCTGCGCACTGAAGCTTTCTTT
CATSTSLRTEAFF
>TRBJ2-7|.|TRBV30|.
TGTGCCCGGAGTGTACTGAATACCTACGAGCAGTACTTC
CARSVLNTYEQYF
>TRBJ1-2|.|TRBV19|.
TGTGCCAGTACTGCCCTTCAGGGGTCCCTCCGAGGTGACACCTTC
CASTALQGSLRGDTF
>TRBJ1-2|.|TRBV6-5|TRBD1
TGTGCCAGCAGTTACGGGACAGCCCCTGGTGATGGCTACACCTTC
CASSYGTAPGDGYTF
>TRBJ2-1|once|TRBV13|TRBD2
TGTGCCAGCAGCTTACTAGCGGGCGGTAATGAGCAGTTCTTC
CASSLLAGGNEQFF
>TRBJ1-1|.|TRBV25-1|.
TGTGCCAGCAGTGAAAGTGGGAACACTGAAGCTTTCTTT
CASSESGNTEAFF
>TRBJ1-5|few|TRBV6-5|.
TGTGCCAGCAGTTACTCAGGGTTGGGCAATCAGCCCCAGCATTTT
CASSYSGLGNQPQHF
>TRBJ1-1|.|TRBV5-1|.
TGCGCCAGCAGCTTAGGGCAGGGAGCTTTCTTT
CASSLGQGAFF
>TRBJ1-2|once|TRBV19|TRBD1
TGTGCCAGTAAAACCGAGCGGGACAGGGGCGCCTATGGCTACACCTTC
CASKTERDRGAYGYTF
>TRBJ2-1|few|TRBV19|TRBD2
TGTGCCAGTACCGAGGCTAGCGGGGGGTTCGACTACAATGAGCAGTTCTTC
CASTEASGGFDYNEQFF
>TRBJ2-7|.|TRBV11-2|.
TGTGCCAGCAGCTTATCAACCCGGGGCTACGAGCAGTACTTC
CASSLSTRGYEQYF
>TRBJ2-7|.|TRBV30|.
TGTGCCTGGGGTCCAGCCATAGAGCAGTACTTC
CAWGPAIEQYF
>TRBJ2-7|.|TRBV4-3|.
TGCGCCAGCAGCCTAGAAACAGGGTTTCGGTACGAGCAGTACTTC
CASSLETGFRYEQYF
>TRBJ2-7|.|TRBV6-5|.
TGTGCCAGCAGTTACGTCAGGGGCGAGCAGTACTTC
CASSYVRGEQYF
>TRBJ2-7|.|TRBV27|.
TGTGCCAGCAGTTTAGGATACGAGCAGTACTTC
CASSLGYEQYF
>TRBJ2-2|.|TRBV9|TRBD2
TGTGCCAGCAGCGTAGTGTCTAGCGGGGGGTGGAACACCGGGGAGCTGTTTTTT
CASSVVSSGGWNTGELFF